Presented here are 5 T cell receptor beta chains from one specimen sequenced in a study of shared clonotypes between healthy human individuals. Clones were sequenced by immunoSEQ multiplex PCR, and TCRdb holds only the in-frame ones, with some missing. The sample contains more than 1.2 million clones, about 98.5% of which appear only once. The specimen was naive CD4+ T cells sorted from blood. The subset denotes: CD45RA+ positively selected. These TCRs come from a man aged 25-45 years in good health.

Remarks on this clone: The same CDR3 arises from other DNA sequences in this sample as well. The rearrangement joins TRBV4-3 to TRBJ2-2; a weak D match, TRBD1 (5 bases). The V and J ends lost 1 base and 6 bases respectively, with 6 bases between them. The length of the CDR3 is 13 residues. Germline CDR1 reads LGHNA; CDR2 reads YSLEER. This CDR3 is CASSQAGPGELFF. The CDR3 nucleotides are TGCGCCAGCAGCCAAGCAGGGCCCGGGGAGCTGTTTTTT.

V gene TRBV27 combines with J gene TRBJ2-1, with 11 bases identical to TRBD2. In germline, CDR1 is MNHEY, CDR2 SMNVEV (reference sequence). The CDR3 length is 16 residues. V lost 5 bases, J lost 8 bases, and 11 bases stayed unmatched. CDR3 in amino acids: CASSPYPSGRPDEQFF. The CDR3 region has the DNA TGTGCCAGCAGTCCCTATCCTAGCGGGAGGCCCGATGAGCAGTTCTTC.

The chain is built from TRBV28 and TRBJ2-3; TRBD2 aligns across 10 bases. The CDR3 is 15 amino acids. Germline-derived CDR1 and CDR2 are MDHEN and SYDVKM. V was clipped by 8 bases and J by 4 bases; unmatched bases: 9. CDR3 in DNA: TGTGCCAGCGGGCCCAGCGGGAGGGCTCCAGATACGCAGTATTTT. Translated: CASGPSGRAPDTQYF.

V usage is TRBV9 and J usage is TRBJ1-2; D ambiguous. CDR3 length: 15 residues. CDR1 and CDR2 from the germline V gene are SGDLS and YYNGEE. Trimming removed 0 bases from V and 3 bases from J, with 12 bases in between. This CDR3 reads CASSVEVDSDYGYTF. In nucleotides, the CDR3 is TGTGCCAGCAGCGTAGAGGTCGACTCGGACTATGGCTACACCTTC.

The J gene is TRBJ1-1, the V gene TRBV5-5, with D possibly being TRBD1 (5 bases). This CDR3 is 14 amino acids long. The germline gives CDR1 SGHKS, CDR2 YYEKEE (reference sequence). Trimming removed 2 bases at V and 1 base at J, with 9 bases between. CDR3 sequence reads: CASSFGGKNTEAFF. DNA of the CDR3: TGTGCCAGCAGCTTCGGGGGGAAGAACACTGAAGCTTTCTTT.